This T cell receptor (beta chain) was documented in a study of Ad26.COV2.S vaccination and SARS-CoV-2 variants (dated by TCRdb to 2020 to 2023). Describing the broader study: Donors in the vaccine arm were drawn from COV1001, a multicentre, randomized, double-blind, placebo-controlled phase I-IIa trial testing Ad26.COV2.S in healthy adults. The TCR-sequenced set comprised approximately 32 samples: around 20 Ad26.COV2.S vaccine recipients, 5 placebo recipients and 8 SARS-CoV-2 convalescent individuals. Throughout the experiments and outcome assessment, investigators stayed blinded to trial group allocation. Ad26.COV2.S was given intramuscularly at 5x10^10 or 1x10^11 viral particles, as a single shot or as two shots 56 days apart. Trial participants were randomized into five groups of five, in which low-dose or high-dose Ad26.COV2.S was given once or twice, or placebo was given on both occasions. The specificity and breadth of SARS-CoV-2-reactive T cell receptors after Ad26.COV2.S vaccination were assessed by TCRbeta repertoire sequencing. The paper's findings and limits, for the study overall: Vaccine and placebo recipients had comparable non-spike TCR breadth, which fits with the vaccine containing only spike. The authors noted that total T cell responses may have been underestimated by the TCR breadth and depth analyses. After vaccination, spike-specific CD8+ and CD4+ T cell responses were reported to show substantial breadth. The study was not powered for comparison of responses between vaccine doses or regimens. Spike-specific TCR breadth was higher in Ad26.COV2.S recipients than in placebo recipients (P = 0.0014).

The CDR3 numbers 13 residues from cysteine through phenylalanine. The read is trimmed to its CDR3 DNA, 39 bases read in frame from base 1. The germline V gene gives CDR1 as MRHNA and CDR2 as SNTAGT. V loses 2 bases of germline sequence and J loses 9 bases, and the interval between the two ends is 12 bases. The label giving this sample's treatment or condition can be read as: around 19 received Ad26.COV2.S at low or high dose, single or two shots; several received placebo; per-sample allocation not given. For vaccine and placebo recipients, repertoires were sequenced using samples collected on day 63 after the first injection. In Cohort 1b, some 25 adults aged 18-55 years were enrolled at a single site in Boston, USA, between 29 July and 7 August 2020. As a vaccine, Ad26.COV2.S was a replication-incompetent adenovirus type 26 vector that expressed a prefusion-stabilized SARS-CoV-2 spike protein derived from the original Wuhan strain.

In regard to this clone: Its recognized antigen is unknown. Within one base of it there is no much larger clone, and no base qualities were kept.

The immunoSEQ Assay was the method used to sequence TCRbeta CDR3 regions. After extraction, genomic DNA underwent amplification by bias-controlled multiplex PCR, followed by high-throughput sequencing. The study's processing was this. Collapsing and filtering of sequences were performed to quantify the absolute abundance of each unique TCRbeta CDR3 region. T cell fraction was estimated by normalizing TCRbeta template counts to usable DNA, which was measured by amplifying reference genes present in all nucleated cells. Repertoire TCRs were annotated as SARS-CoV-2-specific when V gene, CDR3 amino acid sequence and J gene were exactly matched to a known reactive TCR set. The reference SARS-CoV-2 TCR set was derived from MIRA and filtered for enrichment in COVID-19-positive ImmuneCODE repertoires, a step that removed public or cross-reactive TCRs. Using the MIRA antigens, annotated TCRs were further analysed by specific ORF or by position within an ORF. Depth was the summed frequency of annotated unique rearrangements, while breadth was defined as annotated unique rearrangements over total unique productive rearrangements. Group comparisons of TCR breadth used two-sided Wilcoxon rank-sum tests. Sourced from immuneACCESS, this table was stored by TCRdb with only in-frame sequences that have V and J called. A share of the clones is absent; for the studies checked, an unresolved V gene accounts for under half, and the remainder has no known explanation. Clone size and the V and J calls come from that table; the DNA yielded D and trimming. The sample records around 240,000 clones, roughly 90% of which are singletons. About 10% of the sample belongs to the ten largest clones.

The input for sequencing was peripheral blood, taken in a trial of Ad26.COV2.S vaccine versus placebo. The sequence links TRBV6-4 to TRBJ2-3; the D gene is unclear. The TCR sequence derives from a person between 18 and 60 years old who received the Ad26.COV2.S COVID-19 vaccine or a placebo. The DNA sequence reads TGTGCCAGCAGTGACGCCTCCCTCGGGACGCAGTATTTT. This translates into CASSDASLGTQYF.